This TCR beta chain was captured in a study of blood T cell repertoires in COVID-19. Measured with immunoSEQ multiplex PCR; TCRdb has only the in-frame clones, and not every one. The sample includes some 200,000 clones, roughly 80% of them seen just once. J was trimmed by 6 bases and V by 4 bases; bases with no gene match: 6. The CDR3 has 15 amino acids. The germline gives CDR1 SGHNT, CDR2 YYREEE (reference sequence). The receptor comes from a man aged 25-45 years with active or convalescent COVID-19. The J gene is TRBJ2-7, the V gene TRBV5-4, with 14 bases aligning to TRBD2. Sequencing was carried out using peripheral blood. This chain's CDR3 is CASSLEGLAGGEQYF. CDR3 coding DNA: TGTGCCAGCAGCCTGGAAGGACTAGCGGGAGGCGAGCAGTACTTC.